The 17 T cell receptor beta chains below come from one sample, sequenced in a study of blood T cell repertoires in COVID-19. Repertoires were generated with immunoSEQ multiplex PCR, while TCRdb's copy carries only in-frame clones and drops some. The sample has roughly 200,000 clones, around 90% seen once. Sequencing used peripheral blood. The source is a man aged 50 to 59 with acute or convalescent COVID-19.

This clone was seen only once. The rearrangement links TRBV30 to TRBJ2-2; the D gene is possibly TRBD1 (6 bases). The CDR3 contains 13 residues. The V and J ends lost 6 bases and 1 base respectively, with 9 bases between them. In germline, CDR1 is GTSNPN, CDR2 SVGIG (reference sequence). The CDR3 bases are TGTGCCTGCGACAGGAGGAACACCGGGGAGCTGTTTTTT. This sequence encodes CACDRRNTGELFF.

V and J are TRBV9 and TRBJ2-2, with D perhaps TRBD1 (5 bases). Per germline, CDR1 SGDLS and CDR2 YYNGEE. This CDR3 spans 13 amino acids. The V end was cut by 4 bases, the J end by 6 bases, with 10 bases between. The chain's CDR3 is CASSSGSAGELFF. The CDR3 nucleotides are TGTGCCAGCAGCTCAGGGTCGGCCGGGGAGCTGTTTTTT.

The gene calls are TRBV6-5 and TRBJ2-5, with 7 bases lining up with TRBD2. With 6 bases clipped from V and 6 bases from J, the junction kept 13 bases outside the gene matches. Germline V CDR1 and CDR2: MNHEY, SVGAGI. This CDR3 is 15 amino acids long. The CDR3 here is CASRNTKLAFQTQYF. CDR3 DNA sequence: TGTGCCAGCAGAAATACGAAACTAGCGTTTCAGACCCAGTACTTC.

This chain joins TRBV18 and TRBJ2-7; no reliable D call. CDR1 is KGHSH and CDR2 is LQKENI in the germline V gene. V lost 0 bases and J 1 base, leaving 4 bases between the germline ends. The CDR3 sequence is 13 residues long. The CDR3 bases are TGTGCCAGCTCACCACCGACTTCCTACGAGCAGTACTTC. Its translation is CASSPPTSYEQYF.

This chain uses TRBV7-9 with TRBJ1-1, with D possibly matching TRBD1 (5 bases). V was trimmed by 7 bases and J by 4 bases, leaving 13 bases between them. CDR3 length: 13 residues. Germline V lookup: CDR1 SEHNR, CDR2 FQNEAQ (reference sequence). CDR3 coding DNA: TGTGCCAGCATTGAGGTGGGGGGCACTGAAGCTTTCTTT. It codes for CASIEVGGTEAFF.

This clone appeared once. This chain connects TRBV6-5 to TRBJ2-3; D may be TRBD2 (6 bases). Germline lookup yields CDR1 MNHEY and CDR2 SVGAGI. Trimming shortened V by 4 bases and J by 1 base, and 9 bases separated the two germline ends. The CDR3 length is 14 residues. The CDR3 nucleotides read TGTGCCAGCAGTTGGGACTGGGGCACAGATACGCAGTATTTT. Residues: CASSWDWGTDTQYF.

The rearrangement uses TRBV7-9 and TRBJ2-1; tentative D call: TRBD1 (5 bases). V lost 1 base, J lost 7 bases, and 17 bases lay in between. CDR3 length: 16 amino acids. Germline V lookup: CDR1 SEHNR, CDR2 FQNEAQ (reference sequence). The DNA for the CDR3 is TGTGCCAGCAGCTTAGGGTTGGGGCCAGGTCGGAATGAGCAGTTCTTC. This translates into CASSLGLGPGRNEQFF.

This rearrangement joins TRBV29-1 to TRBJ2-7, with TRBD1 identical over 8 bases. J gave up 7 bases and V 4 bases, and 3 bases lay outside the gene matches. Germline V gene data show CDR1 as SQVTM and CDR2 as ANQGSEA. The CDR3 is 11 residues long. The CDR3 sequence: CSVAYRGEQYV. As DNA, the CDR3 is TGCAGCGTTGCGTACAGGGGGGAGCAGTACGTC.

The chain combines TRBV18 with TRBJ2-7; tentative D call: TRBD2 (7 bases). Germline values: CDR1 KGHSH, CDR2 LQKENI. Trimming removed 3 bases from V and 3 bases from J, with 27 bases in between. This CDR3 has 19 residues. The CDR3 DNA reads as TGTGCCAGCTCACCGGAGGGGGTGTTCGGAGGGAGGACTAGCTACGAGCAGTACTTC. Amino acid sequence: CASSPEGVFGGRTSYEQYF.

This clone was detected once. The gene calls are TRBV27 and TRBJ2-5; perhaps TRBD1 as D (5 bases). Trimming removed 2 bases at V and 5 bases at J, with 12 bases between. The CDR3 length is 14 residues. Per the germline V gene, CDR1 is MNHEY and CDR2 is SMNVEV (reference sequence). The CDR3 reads CASSLGVRGETQYF. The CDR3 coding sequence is TGTGCCAGCAGTTTAGGGGTTAGGGGCGAGACCCAGTACTTC.

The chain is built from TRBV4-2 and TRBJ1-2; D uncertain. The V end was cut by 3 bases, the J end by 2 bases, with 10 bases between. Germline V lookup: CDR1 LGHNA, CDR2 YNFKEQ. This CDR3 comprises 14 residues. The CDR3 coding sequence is TGTGCCAGCAGCCACCCCACAGAAAACTATGGCTACACCTTC. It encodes CASSHPTENYGYTF.

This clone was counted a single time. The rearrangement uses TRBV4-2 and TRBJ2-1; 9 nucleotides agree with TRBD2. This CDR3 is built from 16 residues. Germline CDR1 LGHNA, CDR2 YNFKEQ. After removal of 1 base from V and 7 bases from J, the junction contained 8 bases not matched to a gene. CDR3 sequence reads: CASSQVISGGGNEQFF. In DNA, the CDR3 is TGTGCCAGCAGCCAAGTAATTAGCGGGGGTGGTAATGAGCAGTTCTTC.

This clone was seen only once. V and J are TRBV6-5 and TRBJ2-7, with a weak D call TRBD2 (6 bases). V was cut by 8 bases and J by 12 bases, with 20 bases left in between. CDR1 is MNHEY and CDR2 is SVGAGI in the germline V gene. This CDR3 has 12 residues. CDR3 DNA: TGTGCCAGCGGGGACTTCGGGTCGTCGAGGTACTTC. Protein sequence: CASGDFGSSRYF.

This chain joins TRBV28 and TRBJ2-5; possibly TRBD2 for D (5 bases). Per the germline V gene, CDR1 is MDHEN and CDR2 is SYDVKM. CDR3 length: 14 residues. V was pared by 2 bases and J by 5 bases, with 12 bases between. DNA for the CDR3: TGTGCCAGCAGTTTACCGGGGTCCCTGGAGACCCAGTACTTC. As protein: CASSLPGSLETQYF.

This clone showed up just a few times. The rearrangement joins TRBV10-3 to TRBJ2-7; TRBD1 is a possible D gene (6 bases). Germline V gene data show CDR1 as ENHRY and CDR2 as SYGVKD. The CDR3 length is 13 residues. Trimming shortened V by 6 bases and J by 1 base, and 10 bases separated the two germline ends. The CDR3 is CAISEDRSYEQYF. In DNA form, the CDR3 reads TGTGCCATCAGCGAGGACAGATCCTACGAGCAGTACTTC.

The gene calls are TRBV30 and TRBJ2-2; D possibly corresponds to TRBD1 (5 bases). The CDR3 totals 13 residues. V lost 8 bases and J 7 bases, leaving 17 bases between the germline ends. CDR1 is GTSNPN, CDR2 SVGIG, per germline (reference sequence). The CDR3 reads CAVSRQGGGELFF. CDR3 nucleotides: TGTGCCGTGAGCCGGCAGGGCGGCGGGGAGCTGTTTTTT.

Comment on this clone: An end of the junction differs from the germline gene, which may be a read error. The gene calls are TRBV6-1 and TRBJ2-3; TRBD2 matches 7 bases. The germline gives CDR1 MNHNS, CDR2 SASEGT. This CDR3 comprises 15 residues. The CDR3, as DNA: TGTGCCAGCAGCGAAGGAGTAGCGGGCAAAGATACGCAGTATTTT. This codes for CASSEGVAGKDTQYF.